The 14 T cell receptor beta chains below were found in one sample sequenced in a study of shared clonotypes between healthy human individuals. The method was immunoSEQ multiplex PCR; TCRdb's version includes in-frame clones alone and lacks a portion of them. The data show 660,000 or so clones, 95% to 97% seen once. The naive CD8 fraction comprised CD45RO-negative cells positively selected for CCR7 and excluded terminally differentiated effector memory CD45RA+ cells. The sample was naive CD8+ T cells sorted from blood. The receptors come from a woman in her 30s in good health.

The chain links TRBV27 to TRBJ2-7, with D perhaps TRBD1 (6 bases). V gave up 8 bases and J gave up 3 bases, with 23 bases separating them. CDR1 MNHEY and CDR2 SMNVEV come from the germline V gene (reference sequence). The CDR3 spans 16 residues. Here the CDR3 DNA reads TGTGCCAGCCAGACAGGTCTTGGCACCCATTTCTACGAGCAGTACTTC. Its translation: CASQTGLGTHFYEQYF.

The gene calls are TRBV5-4 and TRBJ1-4; the match to TRBD1 covers 8 bases. V dropped 0 bases and J dropped 1; count of bases not matched to a gene: 2. There are 16 residues in the CDR3. Germline CDR1 is SGHNT and CDR2 is YYREEE (reference sequence). This CDR3 reads CASSLVTGGTNEKLFF. The CDR3 nucleotides are TGTGCCAGCAGCTTGGTAACAGGGGGAACTAATGAAAAACTGTTTTTT.

The gene calls are TRBV5-6 and TRBJ2-3, with D unclear. CDR3 length: 13 amino acids. Trimming took off 4 bases at V and 4 bases at J, with 10 bases between the two ends. Germline CDR1 and CDR2: SGHDT and YYEEEE. The CDR3 here is CASSILPADTQYF. CDR3 nucleotides: TGTGCCAGCAGCATCCTACCCGCAGATACGCAGTATTTT.

As for this clone: The same CDR3 arises from other DNA sequences in this sample as well. This chain connects TRBV5-4 to TRBJ2-7; D call uncertain. This CDR3 region has 14 residues. The V gene lost 0 bases and the J gene lost 2 bases, with 9 bases spanning the gap. Germline values: CDR1 SGHNT, CDR2 YYREEE (reference sequence). CDR3 loop: CASSLGVGTYEQYF. The CDR3 nucleotides read TGTGCCAGCAGCTTGGGAGTAGGGACCTACGAGCAGTACTTC.

The rearrangement joins TRBV9 to TRBJ2-1; D uncertain. The CDR3 length is 15 residues. Germline CDR1 and CDR2: SGDLS and YYNGEE. The ends were cut back, 0 bases at V and 7 bases at J, with 14 bases in the middle. The CDR3 sequence: CASSVGGSVGNEQFF. The CDR3 nucleotides are TGTGCCAGCAGCGTAGGAGGAAGCGTAGGTAATGAGCAGTTCTTC.

The chain links TRBV11-2 to TRBJ2-7; possibly TRBD1 for D (6 bases). Trimming removed 0 bases from V and 3 bases from J, with 21 bases in between. Germline V gene sequence: CDR1 SGHAT, CDR2 FQNNGV. CDR3 size: 18 residues. This chain's CDR3 is CASSLEGADSSRVYEQYF. CDR3 DNA sequence: TGTGCCAGCAGCTTAGAGGGGGCGGATAGTTCAAGGGTCTACGAGCAGTACTTC.

This chain connects TRBV11-2 to TRBJ2-1, with D maybe TRBD1 (6 bases). The V end was cut by 5 bases, the J end by 7 bases, with 27 bases between. The germline CDR1 and CDR2 sequences are SGHAT and FQNNGV. The CDR3 consists of 18 residues. The CDR3 is CASSLALYRDEGGNEQFF. CDR3 nucleotides: TGTGCCAGCAGCCTGGCTTTATATCGGGACGAAGGGGGTAATGAGCAGTTCTTC.

The chain links TRBV6-5 to TRBJ1-1, with 9 positions matching TRBD1. V lost 5 bases to trimming and J lost 4 bases; unmatched junction nucleotides: 5. This CDR3 comprises 14 residues. Germline assignment: CDR1 MNHEY and CDR2 SVGAGI. The CDR3 protein is CASSRTGGGTEAFF. The CDR3 coding sequence is TGTGCCAGCAGTCGAACAGGGGGCGGCACTGAAGCTTTCTTT.

V and J are TRBV11-2 and TRBJ1-5; 8 bases are shared with TRBD1. Looked up from germline, CDR1 is SGHAT and CDR2 is FQNNGV. With V trimmed by 1 base and J by 7 bases, 6 bases remained unmatched. CDR3 length: 15 residues. The CDR3 sequence is CASSLVAGGEQPQHF. CDR3 bases: TGTGCCAGCAGCTTAGTAGCAGGGGGCGAGCAGCCCCAGCATTTT.

The rearrangement joins TRBV29-1 to TRBJ2-1; TRBD2 agrees at 11 bases. Germline values: CDR1 SQVTM, CDR2 ANQGSEA. The trim removed 1 base at V and 6 bases at J, leaving 5 bases unmatched. The CDR3 contains 15 residues. CDR3 amino acids: CSVEGLAGPLNEQFF. The CDR3, as DNA: TGCAGCGTTGAAGGACTAGCGGGGCCTCTCAATGAGCAGTTCTTC.

The chain couples TRBV4-1 to TRBJ1-4; D is ambiguous. Germline V gene data show CDR1 as MGHRA and CDR2 as YSYEKL. V lost 7 bases to trimming and J lost 0 bases, with 15 bases between them. The CDR3 is 16 amino acids. The DNA of the CDR3 is TGCGCCAGCACGCCTCGGCCCGCTACAACTAATGAAAAACTGTTTTTT. Residues: CASTPRPATTNEKLFF.

The rearrangement uses TRBV27 and TRBJ2-1, with 8 bases matching TRBD1. From germline, CDR1 is MNHEY and CDR2 SMNVEV (reference sequence). Trimming removed 5 bases from V and 13 bases from J; junction bases left unmatched: 10. This CDR3 region has 13 residues. CDR3 sequence: CASSIETGVGQFF. DNA for the CDR3: TGTGCCAGCAGTATCGAGACAGGGGTCGGACAGTTCTTC.

V and J are TRBV19 and TRBJ1-1; D is undetermined. The CDR3 has 15 residues. The V end was cut by 5 bases, the J end by 0 bases, with 13 bases between. Germline V gene lookup returns CDR1 LNHDA and CDR2 SQIVND (reference sequence). CDR3 sequence (DNA): TGTGCCAGTAGTGCCGGAGGTTACCTGAACACTGAAGCTTTCTTT. Its translation: CASSAGGYLNTEAFF.

The sample holds a few counts of this clone. The rearrangement uses TRBV30 and TRBJ1-1; D is uncertain. This CDR3 has 14 residues. CDR1 and CDR2 (germline): GTSNPN, SVGIG (reference sequence). V gave up 3 bases and J gave up 10 bases, with 21 bases separating them. CDR3 nucleotides: TGTGCCTGGAGCTACAGTCCCTCCTACGACTTAGCTTTCTTT. This sequence encodes CAWSYSPSYDLAFF.